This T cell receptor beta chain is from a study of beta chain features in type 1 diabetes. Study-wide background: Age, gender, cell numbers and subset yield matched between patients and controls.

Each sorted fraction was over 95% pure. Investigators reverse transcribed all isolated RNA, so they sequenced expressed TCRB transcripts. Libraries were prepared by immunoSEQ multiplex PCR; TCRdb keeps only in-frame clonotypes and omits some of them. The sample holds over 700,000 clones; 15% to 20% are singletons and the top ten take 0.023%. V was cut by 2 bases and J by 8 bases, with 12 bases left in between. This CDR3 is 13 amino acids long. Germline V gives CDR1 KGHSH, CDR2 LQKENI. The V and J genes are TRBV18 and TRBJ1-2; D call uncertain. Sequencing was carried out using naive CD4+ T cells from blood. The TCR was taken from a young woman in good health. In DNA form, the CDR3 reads TGTGCCAGCTCACCAGAGAAGAACCGGGGCTACACCTTC. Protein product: CASSPEKNRGYTF.